Listed here are 16 T cell receptor beta chains from one sample, sequenced in a study of cytomegalovirus exposure and HLA in healthy donors. Researchers ran the PCR with 60 Vbeta and 13 Jbeta primers. This table comes from immunoSEQ multiplex PCR, and its TCRdb copy is limited to in-frame clones, with some not included. The sample consists of over 110,000 clones, around 78% of them appearing once. The material sequenced was PBMCs. Receptors originate from a woman aged 40 to 49 in good health and CMV-seropositive.

This clone is a singleton in its sample. This sequence joins TRBV27 and TRBJ1-6; perhaps TRBD1 as D (6 bases). V dropped 1 base and J dropped 5 bases, with 12 bases sitting between them. Germline V gene lookup returns CDR1 MNHEY and CDR2 SMNVEV (reference sequence). CDR3 size: 16 residues. The DNA of the CDR3 is TGTGCCAGCAGTTTATTCGGACAGCCCAATAATTCACCCCTCCACTTT. Its protein is CASSLFGQPNNSPLHF.

The chain couples TRBV14 to TRBJ2-3, with D possibly TRBD2 on 5 matching bases. The V end was cut by 4 bases, the J end by 3 bases, with 11 bases between. The length of the CDR3 is 14 residues. CDR1 is SGHDN and CDR2 is FVKESK in the germline V gene. The chain's CDR3 is CASSPRAETDTQYF. The CDR3 DNA reads as TGTGCCAGCAGCCCGAGGGCTGAGACAGATACGCAGTATTTT.

This clone was seen more than once but under ten times. Other nucleotide sequences in the sample specify the same CDR3. The gene calls are TRBV5-1 and TRBJ2-7; maybe TRBD1 (6 bases). Germline CDR1 and CDR2: SGHRS and YFSETQ. CDR3 length equals 14 residues. V gave up 2 bases and J gave up 0 bases, with 9 bases separating them. The CDR3 region has the DNA TGCGCCAGCAGCTTAGGGGACAACTCCTACGAGCAGTACTTC. Translating gives CASSLGDNSYEQYF.

The chain recombines TRBV2 with TRBJ1-1, with unresolved D. With 2 bases removed from V and 5 bases from J, the gap between germline ends came to 3 bases. CDR3 size: 11 residues. Germline assignment: CDR1 SNHLY and CDR2 FYNNEI. This CDR3 reads CASSERTEAFF. CDR3 coding DNA: TGTGCCAGCAGTGAACGGACTGAAGCTTTCTTT.

This chain uses TRBV28 with TRBJ1-4; the match to TRBD1 covers 10 bases. The V gene end was trimmed by 6 bases and the J gene end by 5 bases; junction bases not matched to a gene: 6. Looked up from germline, CDR1 is MDHEN and CDR2 is SYDVKM. CDR3 length: 15 residues. CDR3 coding DNA: TGTGCCAGCAGACCACCGGGACAGGGGAATGAAAAACTGTTTTTT. Translating it yields CASRPPGQGNEKLFF.

The rearrangement uses TRBV21-1 and TRBJ1-1; TRBD1 is the table's D call, not checked against the DNA. TRBV21-1 is flagged as a pseudogene. CDR3 length: 16 amino acids. The DNA for the CDR3 is TGTGCCAGCAGCAAAAGGAACAGGCCCGTGGGAACTGAAGCTTTCTTT. Encoded protein: CASSKRNRPVGTEAFF.

This chain uses TRBV11-2 with TRBJ2-7, with 13 bases fitting TRBD2. The CDR3 sequence is 14 residues long. Germline V gene lookup returns CDR1 SGHAT and CDR2 FQNNGV. Unmatched junction bases numbered 1, after V lost 3 bases and J lost 5 bases. CDR3 in DNA: TGTGCCAGCAGCTTGACTAGCGGGAGGAACGAGCAGTACTTC. This sequence encodes CASSLTSGRNEQYF.

V and J are TRBV15 and TRBJ2-7, with TRBD1 matching 8 bases. CDR1 and CDR2 (germline): LNHNV, YYDKDF (reference sequence). V trimming: 3 bases; J trimming: 3 bases; junction bases outside the gene matches: 10. The CDR3 has 16 amino acids. This CDR3 is CATSSRRTGWVYEQYF. CDR3 in DNA: TGTGCCACCAGCAGTCGGCGGACAGGGTGGGTCTACGAGCAGTACTTC.

J is TRBJ2-7 and V is TRBV19; perhaps TRBD1 as D (6 bases). The germline V gene encodes CDR1 LNHDA and CDR2 SQIVND (reference sequence). V lost 4 bases, J lost 1 base, and 8 bases lay in between. CDR3 length equals 13 residues. In DNA, the CDR3 is TGTGCCAGTAGTACAGGACAGTCCTACGAGCAGTACTTC. Its protein product is CASSTGQSYEQYF.

This chain uses TRBV6-5 with TRBJ2-4; 7 nucleotides line up with TRBD1. CDR3 length: 14 residues. J gave up 10 bases and V 8 bases, and 14 bases lay outside the gene matches. Germline V CDR1 and CDR2: MNHEY, SVGAGI. This CDR3 reads CASSPPGTEGIQYF. In DNA, the CDR3 is TGTGCCAGCTCTCCCCCCGGGACAGAGGGAATTCAGTACTTC.

This clone was counted between two and nine times. Different DNA sequences within this sample yield the same CDR3. This chain connects TRBV2 to TRBJ2-2; TRBD2 might be the D (5 bases). The V and J ends lost 4 bases and 6 bases respectively, with 6 bases between them. The germline V gene has CDR1 SNHLY and CDR2 FYNNEI. CDR3 size: 12 residues. CDR3 bases: TGTGCCAGCAGTGGGGGAGCCGGGGAGCTGTTTTTT. Protein sequence: CASSGGAGELFF.

The gene calls are TRBV2 and TRBJ1-1; TRBD1 agrees at 8 bases. J was trimmed by 4 bases and V by 6 bases; bases with no gene match: 4. CDR1 is SNHLY, CDR2 FYNNEI, per germline. The CDR3 is 13 amino acids. The CDR3 region is CASRDRVLTEAFF. CDR3 DNA: TGTGCCAGCAGGGACAGGGTTCTCACTGAAGCTTTCTTT.

The chain joins TRBV11-1 to TRBJ2-3, with a tentative D call TRBD2 (6 bases). Trimming stripped 8 bases from V and 2 bases from J, with 14 bases between. The CDR3 has 14 amino acids. Germline V gene data show CDR1 as SGHAT and CDR2 as FQDESV (reference sequence). The CDR3 loop reads CASAPGDFTDTQYF. CDR3 coding DNA: TGTGCCAGCGCTCCGGGGGATTTCACAGATACGCAGTATTTT.

The chain carries TRBV7-8 and TRBJ2-1; TRBD2 agrees at 12 bases. This CDR3 is built from 16 residues. Germline CDR1 SGHVS, CDR2 FQNEAQ. Trimming took 1 base from V and 8 from J; bases not matched to a gene: 6. CDR3 in amino acids: CASSLGRTSGTDEQFF. The CDR3 coding sequence is TGTGCCAGCAGCTTAGGTAGGACTAGCGGGACCGATGAGCAGTTCTTC.

The chain joins TRBV28 to TRBJ2-7, with 7 bases matching TRBD1. This CDR3 contains 15 residues. The J segment lost 3 bases and the V segment lost 3 bases, leaving 8 bases of the junction unmatched. CDR1 and CDR2 from the germline V gene are MDHEN and SYDVKM. CDR3 protein: CASSLLRDSIYEQYF. The CDR3 DNA is TGTGCCAGCAGTTTGCTCCGGGACAGTATCTACGAGCAGTACTTC.

This clone was picked up a small number of times. The chain links TRBV5-1 to TRBJ2-5, with D tentatively TRBD1 (5 bases). This CDR3 contains 14 residues. From germline, CDR1 is SGHRS and CDR2 YFSETQ. Trimming stripped 0 bases from V and 5 bases from J, with 11 bases between. The CDR3 DNA reads as TGCGCCAGCAGCTTGGCTCAGGGTAGTGAGACCCAGTACTTC. The encoded protein is CASSLAQGSETQYF.